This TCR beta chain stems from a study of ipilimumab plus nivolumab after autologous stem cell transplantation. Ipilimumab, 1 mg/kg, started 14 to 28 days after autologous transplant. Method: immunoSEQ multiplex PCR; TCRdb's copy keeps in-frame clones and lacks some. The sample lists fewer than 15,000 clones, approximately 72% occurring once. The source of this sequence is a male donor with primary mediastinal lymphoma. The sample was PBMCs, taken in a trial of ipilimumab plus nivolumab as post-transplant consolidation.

CDR3 in amino acids: CSVPTDFNYGYTF. DNA of the CDR3: TGCAGCGTCCCAACGGACTTCAACTATGGCTACACCTTC. V gene TRBV29-1 combines with J gene TRBJ1-2; D uncertain. The CDR3 consists of 13 residues. The germline V gene has CDR1 SQVTM and CDR2 ANQGSEA. V shed 6 bases and J shed 2 bases, with 13 bases lying between them. Together with reference TRBV29-1 and TRBJ1-2, the CDR3 gives the full variable domain: SAVISQKPSRDICQRGTSLTIQCQVDSQVTMMFWYRQQPGQSLTLIATANQGSEATYESGFVIDKFPISRPNLTFSTLTVSNMSPEDSSIYLCSVPTDFNYGYTFGSGTRLTVV.